The text below deals with one T cell receptor (beta chain). The assay was immunoSEQ multiplex PCR, and TCRdb's table has in-frame clones only and misses some. Among roughly 360,000 clones listed, roughly 77% were seen once. CDR1 and CDR2 (germline): GTSNPN, SVGIG (reference sequence). Trimming removed 5 bases from V and 6 bases from J; junction bases left unmatched: 7. The CDR3 is 12 residues long. These data belong to a study of blood T cell repertoires in COVID-19. Study information: T cells, B-cell-depleted T cells, or PBMCs provided the cDNA or gDNA that served as material.

The TCR originated in a human donor with acute or convalescent COVID-19. The donor label of this sample is uncertain. The sequencing sample was made of peripheral blood. The chain carries TRBV30 and TRBJ2-7; TRBD2 aligns across 7 bases. CDR3 nucleotide sequence: TGTGCCTGGGGCCGACTAGCTGGCGAGCAGTACTTC. Translating gives CAWGRLAGEQYF.